Here is one TCR beta chain with its context. The specificity of this receptor is unknown. The record has no base qualities; no much larger clone is one base away. From the cysteine through the phenylalanine, the CDR3 covers 15 amino acids. Left in the record is the CDR3 DNA by itself, 45 bases read in frame from the first base. Based on the germline V gene (reference sequence), the CDR1 and CDR2 sequences are LNHDA and SQIVND. V is pared back by 5 bases and J by 2 bases, with 15 bases lying between the germline termini. Using bias-controlled multiplex PCR with the immunoSEQ v3 hsTCRB kit, the TCR beta CDR3 regions were amplified from genomic DNA. TCR libraries were sequenced on an Illumina NextSeq 500 to 1.5 million to 2.5 million read pairs for survey level or roughly 4.5-6 million for deep level. On the authors' methods: V, D and J genes were assigned, non-productive sequences were removed, and clonality was reported by immunoSEQ Analyzer software. To compare repertoires between infused TIL and blood, productive Simpson clonality was used along with the Morisita overlap index of productive TRB rearrangements. Here the immuneACCESS table is served through TCRdb, limited to in-frame sequences with V and J called. Missing clones are a known gap in these copies; in checked studies unresolved V genes cover under half, and the rest lacks a known reason. V and J calls and clone size are copied from that table; D and trimming were computed from the DNA. Here the sample has 20,000 to 30,000 clones; 72% occur a single time. The ten largest make up around 6.9% of the sample.

The time point label of this sample denotes: pre-treatment sample, taken before nivolumab and TIL therapy. Baseline tumor samples were excised metastases, mostly pleural nodules or supraclavicular lymph nodes, from the same resection used to grow TIL. Tumors were harvested before any PD-1/PD-L1 blockade; patients then received nivolumab, and those progressing received lymphodepletion, expanded TIL infusion and IL-2. Adults with stage 4 NSCLC were enrolled in a dual-center phase I trial from 2017 to early 2020. The samples were obtained from a phase I trial that was single-arm and open-label and tested tumor-infiltrating lymphocyte therapy combined with nivolumab in advanced non-small cell lung cancer. Portions of each resected tumor were snap-frozen in liquid nitrogen and stored at -80 °C. Tumor regions of interest were chosen on H&E sections by laser-capture macrodissection, pulverized into roughly 14 mg aliquots, and extracted with Qiagen Allprep kits.

The data originate from a study of TIL therapy for anti-PD-1-resistant metastatic lung cancer (dated by TCRdb to 2020 to 2022). Some background on the complete study: Enrolled patients had a median age of around 56 years (range about 35-85) and a median tumor PD-L1 proportion score of about 5.9%. Tumor and peripheral blood T cell receptor beta sequencing was used to track clonotypes across tumor, expanded TIL product and serial blood samples. The cohort was composed predominantly of lung adenocarcinoma, with a handful of EGFR-mutant and two ALK-rearranged tumors included, and half of patients were identified as current or former smokers. A median non-synonymous tumor mutation burden of approximately 1.4 mutations per megabase was determined across the cohort by whole-exome sequencing.

What the research found in general, with its limitations: Generalizability was limited because the cohort was highly selected, with more treatment-naive, never-smoker and oncogene-addicted patients included than is typical. Higher clonality and lower diversity were observed in expanded TIL cultures than in baseline intratumoral T cells (median clonality around 6% vs 30%, p < 0.0001). Clonal turnover during TIL culture was high, and many clones enriched in the product were not detected in the baseline tumor, suggesting clonal contraction instead of faithful expansion. The study protocol defined all tumor marker inferences as exploratory.

Sequenced material: tumor tissue, taken at baseline. The rearrangement combines TRBV19 with TRBJ2-5; the D gene is perhaps TRBD1, from 6 matching bases. This clonotype originated in a person between 25 and 80 years old with non-small cell lung cancer. The DNA sequence is as follows: TGTGCCAGTAGTTCTCATACAGGGTTTCAAGAGACCCAGTACTTC. Translated, it reads CASSSHTGFQETQYF.